The source of this TCR beta chain is a study of blood T cell repertoires in COVID-19 (dated by TCRdb to about 2020). About the full investigation: The collaborator samples originated in the United States, Italy and Spain and spanned the acute and convalescent phases of COVID-19. The prospective study material was composed of cDNA or gDNA derived from T cells, B-cell-depleted T cells, or PBMCs. Subjects who had been exposed to COVID-19, were actively infected with it, or had recovered from it provided the deeply sampled blood TCRbeta repertoires that made up the dataset. A freely available public database, intended as a resource for researchers studying the immune response to SARS-CoV-2, is where the repertoires were released. Samples came from the ongoing ImmuneRACE study (first 160 participants) plus 1,254 subjects from 6 global collaborators. Nearly every sample came with metadata listing a de-identified subject ID, COVID-19 status, age in years and sex. Where HLA class I and class II types were available, the types were taken from metadata supplied by the sample provider, not from assay-based typing.

In Seattle, one collaborating source enrolled patients while the infection was active and tracked those patients longitudinally over the course of disease. The collaborating institutions used their own protocols to collect whole blood in K2EDTA tubes. For TCRbeta analysis, collaborator samples were shipped as frozen whole blood, as isolated PBMCs, or as DNA extracted from either sample type. TCRbeta CDR3 regions were amplified from genomic DNA by means of the immunoSEQ Assay, a bias-controlled multiplex PCR. Under the source paper's analysis protocol: The number of nucleated cells in each sample was estimated by amplification of reference gene primers within the assay. To quantify the absolute abundance of each unique TCRbeta CDR3 rearrangement, sequence reads were collapsed and filtered. For each sample, productive Simpson clonality was calculated as the square root of Simpson's diversity index over productive rearrangements. This immuneACCESS table, as held by TCRdb, lists in-frame sequences with V and J called but not all clones. Of the missing ones, under half trace to an unresolved V gene in checked studies; the others have no known cause. The D gene and trimming were derived from the DNA, and the V and J assignments and clone size from that table. For this sample the table gives hundreds of thousands of clones, of which around nine tenths were detected only once. Jointly, the top ten make up about 2% of the sample.

Taken from the germline V gene (reference sequence), the CDR1 and CDR2 loops are SGHAT and FQDESV. From the cysteine through the phenylalanine, the CDR3 covers 16 amino acids. Solely the CDR3 DNA is kept, with 48 bases framed from the first base. A distance of 20 bases separates the germline ends of V and J, which lose 4 bases and 5 bases respectively. On this clone itself: Its recognized antigen is unknown. It has no much larger one-base neighbor in the sample; base qualities were not kept.

Broad study findings and their caveats: The amount of clinical and demographic metadata varied by source and participant and was provided uncurated.

The rearrangement joined TRBV11-1 to TRBJ2-5; TRBD1 is a possible D gene, resting on 6 matching bases. The source material was peripheral blood. The sequence was obtained from a woman in her twenties or thirties with COVID-19, enrolled during active disease. Here the CDR3 is given as CASSSTGSGNLETQYF. At the DNA level, the sequence is TGTGCCAGCAGCTCCACAGGGTCGGGAAATCTGGAGACCCAGTACTTC.